This T cell receptor (beta chain) was obtained from a study of T cell repertoires in cytomegalovirus infection. Findings and caveats of the study: HLA-C-restricted CMV-specific TCR beta clonotypes were dominant in the ex vivo response.

TCRdb fed the reads into MiXCR, producing one record per CDR3 protein. The table lists about 460,000 distinct CDR3 sequences, roughly 12% of them singletons, with roughly a tenth in the top ten. Note on this clonotype: Its antigen is as yet unknown.

The CDR3 loop spans 17 amino acids. V gave up 4 bases and J gave up 5 bases; unmatched junction bases: 12. Germline lookup yields CDR1 SGDLS and CDR2 YYNGEE. The TCR comes from a human donor in good health (CMV status not recorded). Some clones in this sample may be carry-over from other donors' samples. The material sequenced was PBMCs. This rearrangement joins TRBV9 to TRBJ2-3; 11 nucleotides line up with TRBD2. The CDR3 loop is CASSPQPGTSGRDTQYF. The CDR3 DNA reads TGTGCCAGCAGCCCACAGCCCGGGACTAGCGGAAGAGATACGCAGTATTTT.